This entry features one TCR beta chain sequence. This clonotype was found a few times. There is no known antigen for this receptor. The record has no base qualities; no much larger clone is one base away. Read against the paper, the sample's treatment or condition label means: allogeneic hematopoietic cell transplantation with graft depleted of TCRalphabeta T cells and CD19 B cells. TCRalphabeta/CD19-depleted allogeneic hematopoietic cell grafts were given to the transplant recipients, all of whom were children. The library was generated by PCR. Sequencer: Illumina HiSeq 2500. To normalize quantification of the TCRbeta repertoire, the TCR libraries were built with molecular barcoding that relied on unique molecular identifiers. TCRdb redid the processing of the public reads, applying fastp at Q25 and MiXCR, and retained in-frame beta chains. Merged by CDR3 protein, the rows form single entries marked with the most common genes and DNA. Across this sample there are about 340,000 distinct CDR3 sequences, with 16% seen only once. The top ten constitute roughly 40% of the sample.

Sequences LGHDT (CDR1) and YNNKEL (CDR2) are obtained from the germline V gene (reference sequence). Including cysteine and phenylalanine, the CDR3 has 18 amino acids. Only the CDR3 region is kept as DNA, spanning 54 bases read in frame from base 1. V is cut back by 1 base and J by 0 bases, with 12 bases in the junction unmatched. The data originate from a study of T-cell reconstitution after alpha-beta-depleted transplantation in children (dated by TCRdb to about 2016). About the full investigation: T-cell immune reconstitution after TCRalphabeta/CD19-depleted allogeneic hematopoietic cell transplantation in children was quantitatively tracked in the study by means of TCR repertoire profiling.

On the study overall, not on this receptor specifically: The frequencies of hyperexpanded clones fell over the following months, and after one year, T-cell counts and TCRbeta diversity were mostly attributed to newly produced T cells. In some patients, the high TCRbeta diversity seen at day 60 was put down to recipient T cells and intrathymic progenitors that had survived conditioning. About two months after transplant, the apparently early recovery of alphabetaT-cell counts reportedly depended on just several hundred clones that had expanded rapidly and came from non-depleted graft cells.

The sequence was collected from a male patient under 10 years old who had a stem cell transplant for acute lymphoblastic leukemia, so the T cells may come from the graft donor. Source: PBMCs, mostly from graft donor cells, taken 360 days after TCRalphabeta/CD19-depleted stem cell transplant. Here the chain combines TRBV3-1 and TRBJ2-7, with 7 bases matching TRBD1. The CDR3 here reads CASSQVSPTGVSSYEQYF. DNA sequence: TGTGCCAGCAGCCAAGTTAGCCCAACAGGGGTTTCCTCCTACGAGCAGTACTTC.